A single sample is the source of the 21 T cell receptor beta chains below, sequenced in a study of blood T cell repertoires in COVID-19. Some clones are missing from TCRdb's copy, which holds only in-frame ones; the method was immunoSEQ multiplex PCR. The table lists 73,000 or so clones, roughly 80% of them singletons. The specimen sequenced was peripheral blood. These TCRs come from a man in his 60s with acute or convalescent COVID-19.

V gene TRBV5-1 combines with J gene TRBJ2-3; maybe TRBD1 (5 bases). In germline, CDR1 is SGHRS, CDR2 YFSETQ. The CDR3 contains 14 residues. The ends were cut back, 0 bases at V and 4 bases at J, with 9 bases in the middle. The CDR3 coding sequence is TGCGCCAGCAGCTTGGCCAGGGCGGCAGATACGCAGTATTTT. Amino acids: CASSLARAADTQYF.

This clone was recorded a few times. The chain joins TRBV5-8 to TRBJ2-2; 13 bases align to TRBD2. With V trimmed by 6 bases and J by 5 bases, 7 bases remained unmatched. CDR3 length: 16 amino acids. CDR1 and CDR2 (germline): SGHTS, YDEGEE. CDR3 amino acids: CASTLPGLAGTGELFF. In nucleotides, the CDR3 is TGTGCCAGCACCCTCCCGGGACTAGCGGGGACCGGGGAGCTGTTTTTT.

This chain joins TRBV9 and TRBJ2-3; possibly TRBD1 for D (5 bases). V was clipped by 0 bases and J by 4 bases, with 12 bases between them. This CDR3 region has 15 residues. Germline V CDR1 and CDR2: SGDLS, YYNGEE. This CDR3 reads CASSVGAGIPDTQYF. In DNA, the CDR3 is TGTGCCAGCAGCGTAGGGGCAGGGATCCCAGATACGCAGTATTTT.

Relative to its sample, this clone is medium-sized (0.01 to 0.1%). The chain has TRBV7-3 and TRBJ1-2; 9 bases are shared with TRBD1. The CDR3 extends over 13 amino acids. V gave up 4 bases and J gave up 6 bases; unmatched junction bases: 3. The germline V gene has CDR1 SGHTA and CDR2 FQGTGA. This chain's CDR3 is CASSSGQGDGYTF. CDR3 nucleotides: TGTGCCAGCAGCTCGGGACAGGGAGATGGCTACACCTTC.

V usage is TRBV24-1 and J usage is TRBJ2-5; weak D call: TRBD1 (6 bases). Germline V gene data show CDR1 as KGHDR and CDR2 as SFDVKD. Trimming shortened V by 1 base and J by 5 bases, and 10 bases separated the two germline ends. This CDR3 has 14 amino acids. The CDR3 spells CATSDLRQGETQYF. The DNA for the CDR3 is TGTGCCACCAGTGATTTAAGGCAGGGGGAGACCCAGTACTTC.

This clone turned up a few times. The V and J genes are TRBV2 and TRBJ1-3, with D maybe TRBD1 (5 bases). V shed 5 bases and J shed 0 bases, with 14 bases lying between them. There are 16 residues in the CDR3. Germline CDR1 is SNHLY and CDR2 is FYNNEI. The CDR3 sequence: CASSLWGQSSGNTIYF. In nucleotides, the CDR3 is TGTGCCAGCAGTCTTTGGGGCCAGAGCTCTGGAAACACCATATATTTT.

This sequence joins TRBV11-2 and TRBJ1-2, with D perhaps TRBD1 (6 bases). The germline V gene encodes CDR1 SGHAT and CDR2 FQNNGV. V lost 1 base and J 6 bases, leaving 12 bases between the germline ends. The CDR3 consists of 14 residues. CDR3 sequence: CASSLVNRADGYTF. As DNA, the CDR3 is TGTGCCAGCAGCTTAGTTAACAGGGCGGATGGCTACACCTTC.

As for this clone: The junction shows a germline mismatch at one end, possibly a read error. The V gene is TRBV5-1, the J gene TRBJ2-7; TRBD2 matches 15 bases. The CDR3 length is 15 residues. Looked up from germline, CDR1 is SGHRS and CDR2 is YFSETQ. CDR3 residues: CASSLDPGLAGGSDF. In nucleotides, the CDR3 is TGCGCCAGCAGCCTTGACCCGGGACTAGCGGGAGGCTCGGACTTC.

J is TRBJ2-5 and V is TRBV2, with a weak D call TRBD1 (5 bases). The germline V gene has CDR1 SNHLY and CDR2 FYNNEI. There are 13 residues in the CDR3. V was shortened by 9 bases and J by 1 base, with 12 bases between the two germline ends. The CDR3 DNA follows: TGTGCCAGGAGAAGCAGGGTCCAAGAGACCCAGTACTTC. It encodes CARRSRVQETQYF.

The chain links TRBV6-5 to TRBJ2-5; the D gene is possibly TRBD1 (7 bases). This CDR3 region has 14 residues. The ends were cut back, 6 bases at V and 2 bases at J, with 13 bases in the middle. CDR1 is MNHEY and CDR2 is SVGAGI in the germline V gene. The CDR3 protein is CASSSQGGQETQYF. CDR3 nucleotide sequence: TGTGCCAGCAGCTCTCAGGGGGGACAAGAGACCCAGTACTTC.

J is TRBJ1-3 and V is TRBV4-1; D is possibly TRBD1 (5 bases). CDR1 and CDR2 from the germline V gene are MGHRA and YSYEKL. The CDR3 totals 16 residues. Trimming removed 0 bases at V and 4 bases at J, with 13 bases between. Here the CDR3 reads CASSQDPGGGGNTIYF. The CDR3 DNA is TGCGCCAGCAGCCAAGATCCCGGGGGAGGAGGAAACACCATATATTTT.

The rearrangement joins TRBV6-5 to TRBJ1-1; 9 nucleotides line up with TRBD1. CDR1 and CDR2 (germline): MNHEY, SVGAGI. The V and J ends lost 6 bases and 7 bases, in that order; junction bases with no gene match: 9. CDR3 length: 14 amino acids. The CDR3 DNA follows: TGTGCCAGCAGCACCGGGACAGGGAAGGATGAAGCTTTCTTT. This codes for CASSTGTGKDEAFF.

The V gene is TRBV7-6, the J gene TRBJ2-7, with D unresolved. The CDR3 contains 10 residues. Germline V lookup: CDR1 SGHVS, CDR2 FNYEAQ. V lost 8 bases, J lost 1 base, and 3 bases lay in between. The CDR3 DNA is TGTGCCAGCCCTTCCTACGAGCAGTACTTC. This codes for CASPSYEQYF.

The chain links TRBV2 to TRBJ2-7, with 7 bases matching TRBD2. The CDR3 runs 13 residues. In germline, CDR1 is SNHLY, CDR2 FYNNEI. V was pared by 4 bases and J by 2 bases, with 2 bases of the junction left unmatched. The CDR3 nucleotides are TGTGCCAGCAGTGGAGGACTAGCCTACGAGCAGTACTTC. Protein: CASSGGLAYEQYF. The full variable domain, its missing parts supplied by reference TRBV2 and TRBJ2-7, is EPEVTQTPSHQVTQMGQEVILRCVPISNHLYFYWYRQILGQKVEFLVSFYNNEISEKSEIFDDQFSVERPDGSNFTLKIRSTKLEDSAMYFCASSGGLAYEQYFGPGTRLTVT.

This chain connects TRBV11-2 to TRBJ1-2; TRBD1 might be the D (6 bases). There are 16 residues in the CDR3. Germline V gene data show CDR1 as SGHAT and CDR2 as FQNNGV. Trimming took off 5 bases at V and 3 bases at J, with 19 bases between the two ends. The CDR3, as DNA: TGTGCCAGCAGCCTCAAGGGGGGGTTCTACCACTATGGCTACACCTTC. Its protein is CASSLKGGFYHYGYTF.

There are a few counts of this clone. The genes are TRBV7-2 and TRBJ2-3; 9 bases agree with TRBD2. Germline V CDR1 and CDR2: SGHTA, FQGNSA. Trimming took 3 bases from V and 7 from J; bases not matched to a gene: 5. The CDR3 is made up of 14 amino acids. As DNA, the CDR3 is TGTGCCAGCAGCTTGAGCGGGGGGCTGAATACGCAGTATTTT. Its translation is CASSLSGGLNTQYF.

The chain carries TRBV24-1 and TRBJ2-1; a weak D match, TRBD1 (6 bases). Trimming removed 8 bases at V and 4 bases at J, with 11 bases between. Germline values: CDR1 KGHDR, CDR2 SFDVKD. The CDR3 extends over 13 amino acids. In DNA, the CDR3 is TGTGCCACCAAGAACAGGGCATACAATGAGCAGTTCTTC. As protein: CATKNRAYNEQFF.

The CDR3 DNA is TGTGCCTGGGTAGGGAGCAGCTCTGGAAACACCATATATTTT. Translating it yields CAWVGSSSGNTIYF. This sequence joins TRBV30 and TRBJ1-3, with no clear D. V was clipped by 5 bases and J by 0 bases, with 11 bases between them. CDR3 length equals 14 residues. Looked up from germline, CDR1 is GTSNPN and CDR2 is SVGIG (reference sequence). The whole variable domain, remainder taken from reference TRBV30 and TRBJ1-3, is SQTIHQWPATLVQPVGSPLSLECTVEGTSNPNLYWYRQAAGRGLQLLFYSVGIGQISSEVPQNLSASRPQDRQFILSSKKLLLSDSGFYLCAWVGSSSGNTIYFGEGSWLTVV.

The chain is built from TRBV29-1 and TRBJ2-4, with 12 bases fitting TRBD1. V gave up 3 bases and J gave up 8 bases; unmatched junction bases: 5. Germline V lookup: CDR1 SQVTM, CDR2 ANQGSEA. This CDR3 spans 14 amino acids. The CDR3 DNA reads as TGCAGCGTTGAGGGGGGACAGGGGGCTTACATTCAGTACTTC. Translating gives CSVEGGQGAYIQYF.

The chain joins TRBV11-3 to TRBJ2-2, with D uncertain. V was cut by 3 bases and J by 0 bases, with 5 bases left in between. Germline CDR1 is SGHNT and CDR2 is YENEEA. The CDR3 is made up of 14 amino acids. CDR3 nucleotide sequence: TGTGCCAGCAGCTTGGCAGCGAACACCGGGGAGCTGTTTTTT. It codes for CASSLAANTGELFF.

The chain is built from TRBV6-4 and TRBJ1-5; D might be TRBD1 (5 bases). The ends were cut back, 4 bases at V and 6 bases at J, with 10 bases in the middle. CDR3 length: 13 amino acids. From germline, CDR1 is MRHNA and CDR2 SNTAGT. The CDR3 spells CASSARAGQPQHF. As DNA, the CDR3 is TGTGCCAGCAGTGCCAGGGCTGGTCAGCCCCAGCATTTT.